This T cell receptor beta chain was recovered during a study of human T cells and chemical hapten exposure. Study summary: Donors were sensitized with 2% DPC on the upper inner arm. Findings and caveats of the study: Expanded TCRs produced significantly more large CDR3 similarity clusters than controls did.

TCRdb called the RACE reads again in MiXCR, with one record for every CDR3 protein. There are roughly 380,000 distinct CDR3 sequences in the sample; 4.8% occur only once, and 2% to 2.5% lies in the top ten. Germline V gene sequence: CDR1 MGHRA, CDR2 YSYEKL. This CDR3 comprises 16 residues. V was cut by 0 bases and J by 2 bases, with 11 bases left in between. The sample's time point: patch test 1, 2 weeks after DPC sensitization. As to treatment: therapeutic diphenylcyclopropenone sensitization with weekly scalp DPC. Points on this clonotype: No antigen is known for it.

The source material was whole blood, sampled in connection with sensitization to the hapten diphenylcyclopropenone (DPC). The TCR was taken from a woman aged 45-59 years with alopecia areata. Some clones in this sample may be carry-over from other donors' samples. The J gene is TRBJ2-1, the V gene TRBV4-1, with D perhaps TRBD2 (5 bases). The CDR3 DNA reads TGCGCCAGCAGCCAAGATCGGGTTAGCGCCTACAATGAGCAGTTCTTC. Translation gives CASSQDRVSAYNEQFF.